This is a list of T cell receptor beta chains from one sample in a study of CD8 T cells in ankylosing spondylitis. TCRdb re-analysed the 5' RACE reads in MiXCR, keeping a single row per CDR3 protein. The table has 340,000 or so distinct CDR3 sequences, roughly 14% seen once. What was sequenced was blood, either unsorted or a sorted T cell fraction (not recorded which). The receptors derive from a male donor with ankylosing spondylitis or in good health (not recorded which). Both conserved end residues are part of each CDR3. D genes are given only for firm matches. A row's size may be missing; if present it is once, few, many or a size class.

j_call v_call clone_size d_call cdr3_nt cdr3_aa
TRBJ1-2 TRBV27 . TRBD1 TGTGCCAGCAGTTGGACAGGAACGGACTATGGCTACACCTTC CASSWTGTDYGYTF
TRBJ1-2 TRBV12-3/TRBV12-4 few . TGTGCCAGCAGCGCCACCCCAGGGTACGGCTACACCTTC CASSATPGYGYTF
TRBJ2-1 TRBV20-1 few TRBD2 TGCAGTGGGGGTGGGCTAGCGGAGGGGAGGAATGAGCAGTTCTTC CSGGGLAEGRNEQFF
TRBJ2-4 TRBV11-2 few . TGTGCCAGCAGCCCACTACAGAGACCCATTCAGTACTTC CASSPLQRPIQYF
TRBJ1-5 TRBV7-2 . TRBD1 TGTGCCAGCAGCTCCGAAGGGACAGGGGACAATCAGCCCCAGCATTTT CASSSEGTGDNQPQHF
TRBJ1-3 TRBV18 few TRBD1 TGTGCCAGCTCAAAGGACAGGGGGCAGAACACCATATATTTT CASSKDRGQNTIYF
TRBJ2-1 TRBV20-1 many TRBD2 TGCAGTGCTCCTACAGCGGGAGGGTCCTACAATGAGCAGTTCTTC CSAPTAGGSYNEQFF
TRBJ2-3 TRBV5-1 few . TGCGCCAGCAGCTTCAATCTCCCCCAAGATACGCAGTATTTT CASSFNLPQDTQYF
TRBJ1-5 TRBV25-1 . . TGTGCCAGCAGTCAGGTTGGGGTCCATCAGCCCCAGCATTTT CASSQVGVHQPQHF
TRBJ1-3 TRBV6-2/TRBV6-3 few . TGTGCCAGCAGACCGGACTTCTCTGGAAACACCATATATTTT CASRPDFSGNTIYF
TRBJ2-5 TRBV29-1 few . TGCAGCGTCCAGGGGGGGGAGACCCAGTACTTC CSVQGGETQYF
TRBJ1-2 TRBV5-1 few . TGCGCCAGCAGCTTCGATCCGGGCTCAACGTGGGGCTATGGCTACACCTTC CASSFDPGSTWGYGYTF
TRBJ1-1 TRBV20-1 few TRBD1 TGCAGTGCTGTTGGGACAGGGGTTTACACTGAAGCTTTCTTT CSAVGTGVYTEAFF
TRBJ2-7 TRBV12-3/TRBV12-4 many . TGTGCCAGCAGTTTTGACTTTTACGAGCAGTACTTC CASSFDFYEQYF
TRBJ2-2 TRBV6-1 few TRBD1 TGTGCCAGCAGCTTCAGGACAGGGGTCACCGGGGAGCTGTTTTTT CASSFRTGVTGELFF
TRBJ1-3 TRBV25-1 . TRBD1 TGTGCCAGCAGTCCGACAGGGGGGTTTGGAAACACCATATATTTT CASSPTGGFGNTIYF
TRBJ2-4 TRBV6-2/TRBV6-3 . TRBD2 TGTGCCAGCAGTTTCCAAAAGCCGGGACTAGCGGGAGGGAACAAAAACATTCAGTACTTC CASSFQKPGLAGGNKNIQYF
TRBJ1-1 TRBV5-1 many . TGCGCCAGCAGCTTGGTAGTTTACAGCCTTTCGGAGGCTTTCTTT CASSLVVYSLSEAFF
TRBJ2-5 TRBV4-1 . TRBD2 TGCGCCAGCAGCCAAGACGGTCGGAGAGCGGGAGGGGGAGAGACCCAGTACTTC CASSQDGRRAGGGETQYF
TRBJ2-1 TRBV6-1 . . . CASSFGPGEQFF
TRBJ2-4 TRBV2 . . TGTGCCAGCGGGGGCCTGTCCAAAAACATTCAGTACTTC CASGGLSKNIQYF
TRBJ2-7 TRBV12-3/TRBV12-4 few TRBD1 TGTGCCAGCAGTTTAGGGTCGACAGGGGACGAGCAGTACTTC CASSLGSTGDEQYF